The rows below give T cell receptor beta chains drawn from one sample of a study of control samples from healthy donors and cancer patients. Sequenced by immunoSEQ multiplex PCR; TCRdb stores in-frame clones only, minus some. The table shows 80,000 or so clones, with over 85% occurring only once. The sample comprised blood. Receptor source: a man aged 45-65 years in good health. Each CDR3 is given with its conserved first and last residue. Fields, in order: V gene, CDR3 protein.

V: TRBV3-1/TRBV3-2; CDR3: CASSQASGGAGGELFF
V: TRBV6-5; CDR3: CASSSDRRNQPQHF
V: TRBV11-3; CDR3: CASSRVDTQYF
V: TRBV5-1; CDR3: CASSPRAGGANNEQFF
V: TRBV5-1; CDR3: CASSLAGQNNEKLFF
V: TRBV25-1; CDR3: CASSRGLGTEAFF
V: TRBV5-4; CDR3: CASSLGPTSYEQYF
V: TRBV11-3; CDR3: CASSLETGLTYEQYF
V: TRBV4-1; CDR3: CASSQDKTRGNEKLFF
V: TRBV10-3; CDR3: CAISEPGGAGTEAFF
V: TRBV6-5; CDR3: CASSPGQRTPLHF
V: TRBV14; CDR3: CASSQVASGNTIYF
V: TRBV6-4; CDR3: CASSDLPLGGSDGAQYF
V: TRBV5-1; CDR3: CASSLDVGGETQYF
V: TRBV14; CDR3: CASSLSYTQYF
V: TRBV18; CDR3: CASSPEALNYGYTF
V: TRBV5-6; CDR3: CASGSGGLGTEAFF
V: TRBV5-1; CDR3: CASSLEGTYYNEQFF
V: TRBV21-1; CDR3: CASSKVVGRGSYGYTF
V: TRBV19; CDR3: CASSIVVQETQYF
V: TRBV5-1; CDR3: CASASSGGSYEQYF
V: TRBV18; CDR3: CASSLRQGALNTEAFF
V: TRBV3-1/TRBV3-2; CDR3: CASSRGFQEQYF
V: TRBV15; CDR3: CATSRETGNTEAFF
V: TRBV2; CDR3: CASTLGSANQPQHF
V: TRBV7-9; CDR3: CASSLSRPGLVLYEQYF
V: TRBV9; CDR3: CASSVRQTTEAFF
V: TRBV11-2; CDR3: CASSPSHSVGERTEAFF
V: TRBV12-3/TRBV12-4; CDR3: CASSRGDRGVAFF